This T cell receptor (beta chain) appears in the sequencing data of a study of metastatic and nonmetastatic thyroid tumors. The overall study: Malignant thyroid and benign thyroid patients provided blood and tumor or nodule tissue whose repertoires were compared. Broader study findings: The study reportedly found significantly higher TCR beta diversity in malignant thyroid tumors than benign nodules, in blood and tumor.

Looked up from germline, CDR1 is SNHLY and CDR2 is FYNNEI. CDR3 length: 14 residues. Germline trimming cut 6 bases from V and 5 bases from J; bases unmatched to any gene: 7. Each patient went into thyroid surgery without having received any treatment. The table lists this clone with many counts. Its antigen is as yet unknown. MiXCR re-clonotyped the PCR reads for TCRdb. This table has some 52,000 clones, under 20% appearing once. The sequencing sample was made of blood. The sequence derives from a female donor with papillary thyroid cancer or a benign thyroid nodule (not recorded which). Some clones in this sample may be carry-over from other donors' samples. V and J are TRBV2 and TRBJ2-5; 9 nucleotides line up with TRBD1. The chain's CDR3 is CASRFTGGWETQYF. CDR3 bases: TGTGCCAGCAGGTTCACAGGGGGCTGGGAGACCCAGTACTTC.